A single sample is the source of the 22 T cell receptor beta chains below, sequenced in a study of T-cell reconstitution after alpha-beta-depleted transplantation in children. These receptors' targets are unknown. Findings of the study overall: At one year after transplant, newly produced T cells mostly accounted for T-cell counts and diversity.

TCRbeta library preparation incorporated unique molecular identifiers. TCRdb re-analysed the PCR reads in MiXCR, keeping a single row per CDR3 protein. The sample includes 330,000 or so distinct CDR3 sequences, around 7.1% seen only once; the top ten take 9.1%. Sample: peripheral blood, taken 360 days after TCRalphabeta/CD19-depleted stem cell transplant. The receptors come from a female patient aged 2 to 10 who had a stem cell transplant for Fanconi anemia, so the T cells may come from the graft donor.

Many counts were recorded for this clonotype. This chain connects TRBV20-1 to TRBJ1-1; D unclear. The CDR3 has 12 amino acids. Germline values: CDR1 DFQATT, CDR2 SNEGSKA (reference sequence). The CDR3 DNA sequence: TGCACTCGCTTCACCATGAACACTGAAGCTTTCTTT. Protein sequence: CTRFTMNTEAFF.

As for this clonotype: Compared with germline, one end of the junction differs, possibly owing to a read error. The rearrangement uses TRBV20-1 and TRBJ2-5; 13 bases line up with TRBD2. The CDR3 runs to 15 residues. Germline V gene lookup returns CDR1 DFQATT and CDR2 SNEGSKA (reference sequence). The CDR3 DNA reads TGCAGTGCTGGAGAACTAGCGGGGGGGCAGGGGACCCAGTACTTC. Its protein product is CSAGELAGGQGTQYF.

This chain joins TRBV3-1 and TRBJ2-3; 9 bases line up with TRBD2. Trimming took 4 bases from V and 2 from J; bases not matched to a gene: 13. Germline CDR1 reads LGHDT; CDR2 reads YNNKEL (reference sequence). The CDR3 runs 18 residues. For the CDR3, the DNA is TGTGCCAGCAGCCTGAGAGGCGGGGGGGAGGGGGCCACAGATACGCAGTATTTT. Residues: CASSLRGGGEGATDTQYF.

This clonotype came up many times. The V and J genes are TRBV4-2 and TRBJ2-1; the D gene is possibly TRBD2 (5 bases). Trimming left V 0 bases short and J 0 bases short, with 6 bases between. The CDR3 contains 15 residues. CDR1 LGHNA and CDR2 YNFKEQ come from the germline V gene. The CDR3 sequence: CASSQEGSSYNEQFF. The CDR3 nucleotides read TGTGCCAGCAGCCAAGAAGGGAGCTCCTACAATGAGCAGTTCTTC.

The V call is TRBV5-1, the J call TRBJ1-4; D is perhaps TRBD1 (6 bases). This CDR3 comprises 15 residues. V lost 0 bases and J lost 8, with 14 bases in between. Germline V gene sequence: CDR1 SGHRS, CDR2 YFSETQ. The CDR3 DNA reads TGCGCCAGCAGCTTGGGGACAGTTCAGGGGGAAAAACTGTTTTTT. Its protein is CASSLGTVQGEKLFF.

At least ten counts were recorded for this clonotype. The rearrangement joins TRBV2 to TRBJ2-1; D uncertain. The CDR3 extends over 11 amino acids. Per germline, CDR1 SNHLY and CDR2 FYNNEI. Trimming removed 6 bases from V and 7 bases from J, with 7 bases in between. For the CDR3, the DNA is TGTGCCAGCAGGTTAGGGAATGAGCAGTTCTTC. Protein product: CASRLGNEQFF.

The chain combines TRBV6-1 with TRBJ1-1, with a tentative D call TRBD1 (6 bases). Trimming took 6 bases from V and 5 from J, leaving 16 bases between them. In germline, CDR1 is MNHNS, CDR2 SASEGT. The CDR3 has 14 residues. The CDR3 coding sequence is TGTGCCAGCAGGAATCAGGGGTGGGGAACTGAAGCTTTCTTT. This encodes CASRNQGWGTEAFF.

The chain uses TRBV3-1 and TRBJ1-2; a possible D gene is TRBD1 (5 bases). Germline V gives CDR1 LGHDT, CDR2 YNNKEL (reference sequence). The CDR3 covers 15 residues. V was pared by 6 bases and J by 6 bases, with 20 bases between. The CDR3 reads CASRPWGVRVDGYTF. The CDR3 nucleotides are TGTGCCAGCAGACCCTGGGGGGTCAGGGTCGATGGCTACACCTTC.

The V and J genes are TRBV3-1 and TRBJ1-2, with TRBD1 matching over 7 bases. V trimming: 0 bases; J trimming: 4 bases; junction bases outside the gene matches: 2. This CDR3 is 14 amino acids long. Germline V gene sequence: CDR1 LGHDT, CDR2 YNNKEL (reference sequence). The CDR3 loop is CASSQDSGGYGYTF. In DNA form, the CDR3 reads TGTGCCAGCAGCCAAGATTCAGGGGGCTATGGCTACACCTTC.

In this sample, this clonotype turned up many times. J is TRBJ2-1 and V is TRBV4-1; TRBD2 matches at 10 bases. The CDR3 length is 17 residues. Trimming removed 2 bases from V and 3 bases from J; junction bases left unmatched: 7. Germline values: CDR1 MGHRA, CDR2 YSYEKL. DNA of the CDR3: TGCGCCAGCAGCCAACGTTCTAGCGGGAGCCTCTACAATGAGCAGTTCTTC. Residues: CASSQRSSGSLYNEQFF.

This clonotype was detected a few times. The V call is TRBV15, the J call TRBJ1-2; 8 bases line up with TRBD1. Looked up from germline, CDR1 is LNHNV and CDR2 is YYDKDF (reference sequence). The trim removed 1 base at V and 4 bases at J, leaving 5 bases unmatched. The CDR3 has 15 amino acids. The CDR3 spells CATSRARGLSYGYTF. In DNA form, the CDR3 reads TGTGCCACCAGCAGAGCCAGGGGGCTCAGCTATGGCTACACCTTC.

The chain employs TRBV28 and TRBJ1-4; no definite D call. Trimming left V 4 bases short and J 3 bases short, with 3 bases between. CDR3 length equals 12 residues. Germline V lookup: CDR1 MDHEN, CDR2 SYDVKM. The CDR3 coding sequence is TGTGCCAGCAGTTCTCCTAATGAAAAACTGTTTTTT. It is translated as CASSSPNEKLFF.

V gene TRBV28 combines with J gene TRBJ1-2; D possibly corresponds to TRBD1 (6 bases). Per the germline V gene, CDR1 is MDHEN and CDR2 is SYDVKM. The CDR3 is made up of 14 amino acids. The V gene lost 3 bases and the J gene lost 3 bases, with 11 bases spanning the gap. In DNA, the CDR3 is TGTGCCAGCAGTTTTAGTGGGGGCTACTATGGCTACACCTTC. It is translated as CASSFSGGYYGYTF.

This clonotype has ten or more counts. This chain joins TRBV14 and TRBJ2-7, with a tentative D call TRBD1 (6 bases). The CDR3 has 17 amino acids. Germline assignment: CDR1 SGHDN and CDR2 FVKESK. The V gene lost 0 bases and the J gene lost 5 bases, with 20 bases spanning the gap. CDR3 DNA sequence: TGTGCCAGCAGCCAAGAAGTCTTGGTGACAGGTTCAAACGAGCAGTACTTC. Amino acid sequence: CASSQEVLVTGSNEQYF.

There are many counts of this clonotype. The chain links TRBV5-1 to TRBJ1-1; TRBD1 is a possible D gene (6 bases). CDR3 size: 13 residues. CDR1 and CDR2 (germline): SGHRS, YFSETQ. The V gene lost 2 bases and the J gene lost 7 bases, with 12 bases spanning the gap. The CDR3 sequence: CASSFTGYNEAFF. CDR3 DNA sequence: TGCGCCAGCAGCTTCACAGGGTATAATGAAGCTTTCTTT.

This clonotype was observed many times. This chain uses TRBV29-1 with TRBJ2-5; 11 bases line up with TRBD2. In germline, CDR1 is SQVTM, CDR2 ANQGSEA. Trimming removed 2 bases from V and 3 bases from J; junction bases left unmatched: 8. The CDR3 totals 16 residues. The CDR3 sequence: CSVEILRLAGKETQYF. The CDR3 DNA reads as TGCAGCGTTGAAATACTACGACTAGCGGGGAAAGAGACCCAGTACTTC.

The table lists this clonotype with a few counts. The rearrangement joins TRBV10-3 to TRBJ1-6; D is undetermined. Per the germline V gene, CDR1 is ENHRY and CDR2 is SYGVKD. This CDR3 comprises 16 residues. Deletions cut 0 bases from V and 5 bases from J, with 11 bases between. The chain's CDR3 is CAISESALGDNSPLHF. The CDR3 DNA follows: TGTGCCATCAGTGAGTCGGCCCTCGGGGATAATTCACCCCTCCACTTT.

This clonotype was seen at least ten times. This rearrangement joins TRBV12-3 or TRBV12-4 to TRBJ1-4, with D possibly matching TRBD1 (5 bases). The CDR3 runs to 11 residues. The V gene lost 9 bases and the J gene lost 8 bases, with 10 bases spanning the gap. CDR3 loop: CASRWGEKLFF. In DNA, the CDR3 is TGTGCCAGTAGGTGGGGGGAAAAACTGTTTTTT.

J is TRBJ2-4 and V is TRBV6-5, with unresolved D. The CDR3 is 15 residues long. The germline V gene encodes CDR1 MNHEY and CDR2 SVGAGI. Trimming stripped 0 bases from V and 6 bases from J, with 12 bases between. The CDR3 nucleotides read TGTGCCAGCAGTTACTCCGTGGCTACTCCAAACATTCAGTACTTC. Protein product: CASSYSVATPNIQYF.

The table lists this clonotype with many counts. The genes are TRBV15 and TRBJ2-5; 15 nucleotides align to TRBD2. The trim removed 0 bases at V and 4 bases at J, leaving 15 bases unmatched. CDR3 length equals 21 residues. Germline CDR1 and CDR2: LNHNV and YYDKDF (reference sequence). The CDR3 bases are TGTGCCACCAGCAGAGATTCCGGTTTAGGACTAGCGGGAGGGCCTCGAGAGACCCAGTACTTC. It encodes CATSRDSGLGLAGGPRETQYF.

Only a few counts were recorded for this clonotype. The chain links TRBV11-2 to TRBJ2-7; 10 positions match TRBD2. With 3 bases clipped from V and 7 bases from J, the junction kept 9 bases outside the gene matches. The CDR3 spans 15 residues. Germline-derived CDR1 and CDR2 are SGHAT and FQNNGV. CDR3 in amino acids: CASSFTSGVWGEQYF. The CDR3 nucleotides are TGTGCCAGCAGCTTCACTAGCGGGGTCTGGGGGGAGCAGTACTTC.

Ten or more counts support this clonotype. The chain employs TRBV12-3 or TRBV12-4 and TRBJ2-3; D gene uncertain. Between the trimmed V and J ends, which lost 0 bases and 7 bases, there was a span of 8 bases. CDR3 size: 13 residues. DNA of the CDR3: TGTGCCAGCAGTTTAGCCAGATCCTATACGCAGTATTTT. Its protein product is CASSLARSYTQYF.